Given below is one T cell receptor (beta chain) in context. Its antigen is still unknown. The data belong to a study of shared clonotypes between healthy human individuals. Positive CCR7 selection of CD45RO-negative cells yielded the naive CD8 cells, and terminally differentiated effector memory CD45RA+ cells were excluded. CDR3 length: 20 amino acids. The V and J ends lost 6 bases and 2 bases respectively, with 28 bases between them. From germline, CDR1 is MDHEN and CDR2 SYDVKM. Whole-study results and caveats: The authors sampled blood alone, and tissue repertoires likely differ. Expectations were that clonotype sharing among donors would be affected by sequencing depth. Naive CD4 clonotypes overlapped across a handful of donors at about 5.3%.

Original handling: From ImmunoSEQ came sequences covering only the junction and carrying no quality scores, so filtering differed. Here immunoSEQ multiplex PCR was the method, and the copy in TCRdb shows in-frame clones only, minus some. That table furnishes V, J and clone size, whereas the DNA furnished D and trimming. This repertoire shows about 2.2 million clones, approximately 94% found once; its top ten account for around 1.7%. The material sequenced was naive CD8+ T cells from PBMCs. This clonotype was obtained from a young man in good health. Some clones in this sample may be carry-over from other donors' samples. The V gene is TRBV28, the J gene TRBJ2-2, with D perhaps TRBD1 (5 bases). The CDR3 here is CASRDVVQALGATNTGELFF. CDR3 nucleotides: TGTGCCAGCAGGGATGTTGTCCAGGCATTAGGGGCGACTAACACCGGGGAGCTGTTTTTT.